The 8 T cell receptor beta chains presented below share a single source sample, sequenced in a study of T-cell memory formation after mild COVID-19. TCRdb used MiXCR to reprocess the 5' RACE reads, holding one entry per CDR3 protein. The sample includes around 220,000 distinct CDR3 sequences, around 15% of them seen just once. Sequencing was performed on PBMCs or a T cell subset sorted from them (not recorded which). The source of these receptors is a man between 18 and 35 years old who had mild COVID-19 (a few samples of this study predate the infection). Cell type and time point are not known.

This clonotype was detected a few times. The chain employs TRBV12-5 and TRBJ1-2; D is possibly TRBD1 (5 bases). This CDR3 has 12 amino acids. V shed 5 bases and J shed 6 bases, with 10 bases lying between them. From germline, CDR1 is LGHNT and CDR2 FRNRAP. CDR3 protein: CASGPTDHGYTF. The CDR3 DNA is TGTGCTAGTGGTCCGACAGATCATGGCTACACCTTC.

In its sample, this clonotype was seen a few times. The chain couples TRBV30 to TRBJ2-5; D is unresolved. Trimming pared 1 base from V and 5 bases from J, leaving 14 bases between. Germline V lookup: CDR1 GTSNPN, CDR2 SVGIG (reference sequence). The CDR3 extends over 14 amino acids. For the CDR3, the DNA is TGTGCCTGGAGTGCCTTGGGCCGGCCGGAGACCCAGTACTTC. Translating gives CAWSALGRPETQYF. Looking up the rest from reference TRBV30 and TRBJ2-5 gives the full variable domain: SQTIHQWPATLVQPVGSPLSLECTVEGTSNPNLYWYRQAAGRGLQLLFYSVGIGQISSEVPQNLSASRPQDRQFILSSKKLLLSDSGFYLCAWSALGRPETQYFGPGTRLLVL.

The V call is TRBV9, the J call TRBJ2-3; D unclear. The germline V gene has CDR1 SGDLS and CDR2 YYNGEE. Trimming pared 7 bases from V and 2 bases from J, leaving 8 bases between. The CDR3 is 12 amino acids. The chain's CDR3 is CASGRYTDTQYF. The CDR3 nucleotides are TGTGCCAGCGGCCGATACACAGATACGCAGTATTTT.

This clonotype occurred a few times. The V and J genes are TRBV29-1 and TRBJ2-3; D possibly matches TRBD1 or TRBD2 (5 bases each). Trimming removed 4 bases from V and 0 bases from J, with 23 bases in between. Germline V gives CDR1 SQVTM, CDR2 ANQGSEA. The CDR3 runs to 18 residues. CDR3 protein: CSVARGGLSSTSTDTQYF. The CDR3 DNA sequence: TGCAGCGTTGCTCGGGGCGGTTTATCCTCAACTAGCACAGATACGCAGTATTTT.

The J gene is TRBJ2-2, the V gene TRBV6-1; a possible D gene is TRBD1 (5 bases). CDR1 and CDR2 (germline): MNHNS, SASEGT. The CDR3 spans 14 residues. Trimming shortened V by 10 bases and J by 9 bases, and 21 bases separated the two germline ends. CDR3 nucleotides: TGTGCCACCCCCGGGTTACCCACGGACAGGGAGCTGTTTTTT. Translating it yields CATPGLPTDRELFF.

The chain couples TRBV9 to TRBJ2-1; no definite D call. In germline, CDR1 is SGDLS, CDR2 YYNGEE. The CDR3 has 13 residues. Trimming cost V 1 base and J 6 bases, with 8 bases left between them. The chain's CDR3 is CASSVLEGNEQFF. The CDR3 nucleotides read TGTGCCAGCAGCGTACTGGAAGGCAATGAGCAGTTCTTC.

This clonotype has ten or more counts. V is TRBV7-9 and J is TRBJ2-3; D possibly corresponds to TRBD2 (6 bases). Trimming removed 11 bases from V and 7 bases from J, with 19 bases in between. This CDR3 has 13 amino acids. Germline V gene data show CDR1 as SEHNR and CDR2 as FQNEAQ (reference sequence). CDR3 in amino acids: CACPGLSDYTQYF. The CDR3 bases are TGTGCCTGTCCGGGACTTTCCGATTATACGCAGTATTTT. The entire variable domain, with the rest obtained from reference TRBV7-9 and TRBJ2-3, is as follows: DTGVSQNPRHKITKRGQNVTFRCDPISEHNRLYWYRQTLGQGPEFLTYFQNEAQLEKSRLLSDRFSAERPKGSFSTLEIQRTEQGDSAMYLCACPGLSDYTQYFGPGTRLTVL.

This chain links TRBV20-1 with TRBJ2-5; TRBD2 aligns across 9 bases. Germline-derived CDR1 and CDR2 are DFQATT and SNEGSKA (reference sequence). The V gene end was trimmed by 5 bases and the J gene end by 4 bases; junction bases not matched to a gene: 5. This CDR3 comprises 13 residues. Here the CDR3 reads CSAGPSGVETQYF. For the CDR3, the DNA is TGCAGTGCTGGGCCTAGCGGGGTAGAGACCCAGTACTTC.